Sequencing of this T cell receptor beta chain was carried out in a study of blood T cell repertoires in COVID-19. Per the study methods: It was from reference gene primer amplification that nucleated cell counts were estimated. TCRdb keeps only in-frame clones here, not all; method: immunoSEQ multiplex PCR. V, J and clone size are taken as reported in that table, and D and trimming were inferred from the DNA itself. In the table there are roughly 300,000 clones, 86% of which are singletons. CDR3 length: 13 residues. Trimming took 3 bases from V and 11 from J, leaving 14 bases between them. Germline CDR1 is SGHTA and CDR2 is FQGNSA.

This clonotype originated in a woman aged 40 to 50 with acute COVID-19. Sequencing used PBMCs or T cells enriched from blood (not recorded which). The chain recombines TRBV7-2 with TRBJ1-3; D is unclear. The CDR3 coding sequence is TGTGCCAGCAGCTTGGGCGGGCCCATCCCCATATATTTT. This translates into CASSLGGPIPIYF.